Shown below are 28 T cell receptor beta chains from a single sample sequenced in a study of blood T cell repertoires in COVID-19 (dated by TCRdb to between 2020 and 2021). The protocol used for the library was the immunoSEQ multiplex PCR assay. The source is immuneACCESS, and TCRdb retained only in-frame sequences with V and J called. Part of the clones is not carried over; for the studies checked, unresolved V genes explain less than half of this, and the remainder is unexplained. This sample comprises 200,000 to 300,000 clones, approximately 86% of them detected only once. The ten most abundant clones make up roughly 0.8% of the sample. The sequenced sample was peripheral blood. These receptors all come from a woman younger than 45 with acute or convalescent COVID-19.

The genes are TRBV7-8 and TRBJ2-2; TRBD1 agrees at 9 bases. CDR3 size: 15 residues. Trimming removed 4 bases from V and 3 bases from J; junction bases left unmatched: 3. Looked up from germline, CDR1 is SGHVS and CDR2 is FQNEAQ. The CDR3 loop reads CASSSRDRDTGELFF. The CDR3 DNA is TGTGCCAGCAGCTCCCGGGACAGGGACACCGGGGAGCTGTTTTTT.

This chain connects TRBV14 to TRBJ2-7; D is unclear. Trimming removed 0 bases at V and 3 bases at J, with 12 bases between. The CDR3 length is 15 residues. Germline CDR1 reads SGHDN; CDR2 reads FVKESK. The CDR3 sequence: CASSQDPSPRYEQYF. For the CDR3, the DNA is TGTGCCAGCAGCCAAGATCCCAGTCCACGCTACGAGCAGTACTTC. Complete variable domain (other parts from reference TRBV14 and TRBJ2-7): EAGVTQFPSHSVIEKGQTVTLRCDPISGHDNLYWYRRVMGKEIKFLLHFVKESKQDESGMPNNRFLAERTGGTYSTLKVQPAELEDSGVYFCASSQDPSPRYEQYFGPGTRLTVT.

The chain employs TRBV7-9 and TRBJ1-3; 7 nucleotides align to TRBD1. Germline values: CDR1 SEHNR, CDR2 FQNEAQ (reference sequence). The CDR3 is 15 amino acids. V lost 5 bases to trimming and J lost 2 bases; unmatched junction nucleotides: 6. Here the CDR3 DNA reads TGTGCCAGCAGCCCCCCGGACAGGCCTGGAAACACCATATATTTT. This translates into CASSPPDRPGNTIYF.

This rearrangement joins TRBV11-3 to TRBJ1-2; D not certain. V was trimmed by 1 base and J by 5 bases, leaving 14 bases between them. The germline V gene has CDR1 SGHNT and CDR2 YENEEA. This CDR3 is 15 amino acids long. The CDR3 here is CASSLGTGRPYGYTF. Here the CDR3 DNA reads TGTGCCAGCAGCTTAGGGACGGGGAGGCCATATGGCTACACCTTC. Full variable domain (outside the CDR3, taken from reference TRBV11-3 and TRBJ1-2): EAGVVQSPRYKIIEKKQPVAFWCNPISGHNTLYWYLQNLGQGPELLIRYENEEAVDDSQLPKDRFSAERLKGVDSTLKIQPAELGDSAVYLCASSLGTGRPYGYTFGSGTRLTVV.

The genes are TRBV18 and TRBJ2-1, with unresolved D. Trimming took 3 bases from V and 9 from J, leaving 12 bases between them. Germline CDR1 and CDR2: KGHSH and LQKENI. The CDR3 is 13 amino acids. In nucleotides, the CDR3 is TGTGCCAGCTCACCGATCCCTATTAGTGAGCAGTTCTTC. This translates into CASSPIPISEQFF.

The chain combines TRBV7-2 with TRBJ1-2; D is uncertain. From germline, CDR1 is SGHTA and CDR2 FQGNSA. The CDR3 is 13 residues long. Trimming cost V 5 bases and J 8 bases, with 15 bases left between them. DNA for the CDR3: TGTGCCAGCAGCCCCCAGAATGGGCGCGGCTACACCTTC. It yields the protein CASSPQNGRGYTF.

The rearrangement joins TRBV5-6 to TRBJ1-3, with TRBD1 matching 7 bases. Germline CDR1 and CDR2: SGHDT and YYEEEE. This CDR3 contains 15 residues. The ends lost 5 bases at V and 0 bases at J; junction bases unmatched: 5. For the CDR3, the DNA is TGTGCCAGCAGACTACAGGGGCCCTCTGGAAACACCATATATTTT. It yields the protein CASRLQGPSGNTIYF.

The chain combines TRBV2 with TRBJ2-5; no firm D call. The length of the CDR3 is 12 residues. V gave up 4 bases and J gave up 5 bases, with 8 bases separating them. Germline values: CDR1 SNHLY, CDR2 FYNNEI. CDR3 DNA: TGTGCCAGCAGTGCGTTGAGGGAGACCCAGTACTTC. Amino acids: CASSALRETQYF.

This clone was detected a few times. The chain couples TRBV10-3 to TRBJ1-6; a weak D match, TRBD1 (6 bases). The germline V gene has CDR1 ENHRY and CDR2 SYGVKD. This CDR3 is 14 amino acids long. V dropped 6 bases and J dropped 7 bases, with 13 bases sitting between them. CDR3 in DNA: TGTGCCATCAGAATGGACAGATTGAATTCACCCCTCCACTTT. This sequence encodes CAIRMDRLNSPLHF.

The chain has TRBV2 and TRBJ1-5, with TRBD1 matching 10 bases. Germline assignment: CDR1 SNHLY and CDR2 FYNNEI. The CDR3 covers 17 residues. V dropped 4 bases and J dropped 1; count of bases not matched to a gene: 7. For the CDR3, the DNA is TGTGCCAGCAGTGGGTCTAGGGACAGGGGAAGCAATCAGCCCCAGCATTTT. This sequence encodes CASSGSRDRGSNQPQHF. Combining the CDR3 with reference TRBV2 and TRBJ1-5 gives the whole variable domain EPEVTQTPSHQVTQMGQEVILRCVPISNHLYFYWYRQILGQKVEFLVSFYNNEISEKSEIFDDQFSVERPDGSNFTLKIRSTKLEDSAMYFCASSGSRDRGSNQPQHFGDGTRLSIL.

The rearrangement uses TRBV30 and TRBJ2-7; TRBD1 matches 9 bases. The CDR3 has 13 amino acids. The germline V gene encodes CDR1 GTSNPN and CDR2 SVGIG (reference sequence). V shed 4 bases and J 2 bases; nucleotides not matched to a gene: 3. The CDR3 loop reads CAWTRQGAYEQYF. The CDR3 DNA sequence: TGTGCCTGGACTCGACAGGGGGCCTACGAGCAGTACTTC.

The rearrangement links TRBV11-3 to TRBJ2-1; 7 nucleotides align to TRBD2. This CDR3 region has 19 residues. V lost 2 bases to trimming and J lost 0 bases; unmatched junction nucleotides: 13. Germline assignment: CDR1 SGHNT and CDR2 YENEEA. The chain's CDR3 is CASSLTSLWRGSSYNEQFF. The CDR3 DNA reads as TGTGCCAGCAGCTTAACCTCGCTTTGGCGGGGGAGCTCCTACAATGAGCAGTTCTTC.

This clone showed up just a few times. The chain combines TRBV5-1 with TRBJ1-5; D may be TRBD1 (6 bases). The V gene lost 1 base and the J gene lost 7 bases, with 15 bases spanning the gap. CDR3 size: 15 residues. Germline assignment: CDR1 SGHRS and CDR2 YFSETQ. CDR3 DNA: TGCGCCAGCAGCTTGAATGGGCAGGGACAACAGCCCCAGCATTTT. It specifies CASSLNGQGQQPQHF.

The genes are TRBV6-6 and TRBJ1-5; a possible D gene is TRBD1 (5 bases). V was trimmed by 5 bases and J by 7 bases, leaving 15 bases between them. CDR1 and CDR2 from the germline V gene are MNHNY and SVGAGI (reference sequence). The length of the CDR3 is 14 residues. CDR3 protein: CASSQGSPGQPQHF. The CDR3, as DNA: TGTGCCAGCAGTCAGGGCAGCCCAGGGCAGCCCCAGCATTTT.

The rearrangement uses TRBV5-4 and TRBJ1-5; D may be TRBD1 (6 bases). The V and J ends lost 0 bases and 7 bases respectively, with 11 bases between them. The CDR3 spans 14 residues. Germline values: CDR1 SGHNT, CDR2 YYREEE (reference sequence). CDR3: CASSLGGGYQPQHF. CDR3 bases: TGTGCCAGCAGCTTGGGAGGGGGTTACCAGCCCCAGCATTTT.

V is TRBV4-1 and J is TRBJ2-7; D is possibly TRBD2 (6 bases). The V and J ends lost 4 bases and 7 bases respectively, with 17 bases between them. The CDR3 sequence is 14 residues long. CDR1 is MGHRA and CDR2 is YSYEKL in the germline V gene. As DNA, the CDR3 is TGCGCCAGCAGCCCCAACGCGGTCCGGGGGGAGCAGTACTTC. This encodes CASSPNAVRGEQYF.

The rearrangement uses TRBV19 and TRBJ2-1; 11 nucleotides align to TRBD2. Germline CDR1 reads LNHDA; CDR2 reads SQIVND (reference sequence). V lost 6 bases and J lost 6; bases outside the gene matches: 7. The CDR3 covers 15 residues. CDR3 loop: CASRDSGRAFNEQFF. The CDR3 coding sequence is TGTGCCAGTAGGGATAGCGGGAGGGCCTTCAATGAGCAGTTCTTC.

The gene calls are TRBV27 and TRBJ2-7; 7 nucleotides line up with TRBD1. CDR1 MNHEY and CDR2 SMNVEV come from the germline V gene (reference sequence). Trimming cost V 3 bases and J 1 base; bases outside gene matches: 9. This CDR3 region has 16 residues. Here the CDR3 reads CASSLRTGRVSYEQYF. The CDR3 DNA follows: TGTGCCAGCAGTTTGCGGACAGGAAGGGTATCCTACGAGCAGTACTTC.

CDR3 loop: CAISVRTDSEKLFF. CDR3 DNA: TGTGCCATCAGTGTTCGGACAGATAGCGAAAAACTGTTTTTT. The V gene is TRBV10-3, the J gene TRBJ1-4, with D tentatively TRBD1 (6 bases). V gave up 4 bases and J gave up 8 bases, with 14 bases separating them. There are 14 residues in the CDR3. Germline V gives CDR1 ENHRY, CDR2 SYGVKD.

The chain has TRBV7-2 and TRBJ2-5; D is perhaps TRBD1 (5 bases). The germline V gene encodes CDR1 SGHTA and CDR2 FQGNSA. CDR3 length equals 14 residues. The V gene lost 3 bases and the J gene lost 1 base, with 9 bases spanning the gap. CDR3 amino acids: CASSFQGGQETQYF. The CDR3 DNA reads TGTGCCAGCAGCTTTCAGGGCGGCCAAGAGACCCAGTACTTC.

The chain recombines TRBV3-1 (or the pseudogene TRBV3-2) with TRBJ2-3; 11 bases agree with TRBD2. The CDR3 has 16 residues. The trim removed 0 bases at V and 4 bases at J, leaving 3 bases unmatched. Germline values: CDR1 LGHDT, CDR2 YNNKEL (reference sequence). The CDR3 is CASSQDPLAGADTQYF. DNA for the CDR3: TGTGCCAGCAGCCAAGACCCACTAGCGGGAGCAGATACGCAGTATTTT.

The chain joins TRBV3-1 (or the pseudogene TRBV3-2) to TRBJ2-5; D unclear. The CDR3 runs 14 residues. Germline CDR1 LGHDT, CDR2 YNNKEL (reference sequence). V lost 1 base to trimming and J lost 4 bases, with 10 bases between them. The CDR3 sequence: CASSQAAFRETQYF. The CDR3, as DNA: TGTGCCAGCAGCCAAGCCGCCTTTAGAGAGACCCAGTACTTC.

There are a few counts of this clone. The junction does not match germline at one end; this may be a read error. The chain carries TRBV7-7 and TRBJ2-3; D uncertain. Germline CDR1 and CDR2: SSHAT and FNYEAQ (reference sequence). CDR3 length: 13 amino acids. CDR3 sequence: CASSSGYTDTQYF. CDR3 nucleotides: TGTGCTAGCAGCTCAGGTTACACAGATACGCAGTATTTT.

This clone has only one observation. The V and J genes are TRBV6-2 or TRBV6-3 and TRBJ2-7; TRBD1 matches at 11 bases. CDR1 and CDR2 from the germline V gene are MNHEY and SVGEGT. V lost 4 bases and J lost 6; bases outside the gene matches: 11. CDR3 length: 16 residues. DNA for the CDR3: TGTGCCAGCAGTTCCCGGACAGGGGGCGGTCGGGGCGAGCAGTACTTC. Protein: CASSSRTGGGRGEQYF.

This clone was seen just once. The chain uses TRBV2 and TRBJ2-1; D gene unclear. CDR3 size: 11 residues. Trimming took off 5 bases at V and 5 bases at J, with 4 bases between the two ends. The germline CDR1 and CDR2 sequences are SNHLY and FYNNEI. The CDR3 DNA reads as TGTGCCAGCAGTCCCAACAATGAGCAGTTCTTC. Its translation: CASSPNNEQFF. Full variable domain (missing parts from reference TRBV2 and TRBJ2-1): EPEVTQTPSHQVTQMGQEVILRCVPISNHLYFYWYRQILGQKVEFLVSFYNNEISEKSEIFDDQFSVERPDGSNFTLKIRSTKLEDSAMYFCASSPNNEQFFGPGTRLTVL.

To note about this clone: One end of the junction varies from germline; a read error may be responsible. The chain employs TRBV16 and TRBJ2-7; TRBD1 is a possible D gene (6 bases). The CDR3 covers 11 residues. Germline V gene sequence: CDR1 KGHSY, CDR2 FQNENV. The CDR3 here is CASSQSYRANF. The CDR3 DNA follows: TGTGCCAGCAGCCAATCGTACAGGGCGAACTTC. Full variable domain (rest looked up from reference TRBV16 and TRBJ2-7): GEEVAQTPKHLVRGEGQKAKLYCAPIKGHSYVFWYQQVLKNEFKFLISFQNENVFDETGMPKERFSAKCLPNSPCSLEIQATKLEDSAVYFCASSQSYRANFGPGTRLTVT.

The count of this clone is one. This chain uses TRBV28 with TRBJ1-2; TRBD1 is a possible D gene (6 bases). The CDR3 sequence is 14 residues long. V was cut by 6 bases and J by 0 bases, with 11 bases left in between. In germline, CDR1 is MDHEN, CDR2 SYDVKM. The CDR3 loop is CASRKQGANYGYTF. The CDR3 DNA follows: TGTGCCAGCAGGAAACAGGGCGCTAACTATGGCTACACCTTC.

The chain combines TRBV19 with TRBJ1-1; unclear D gene. CDR1 and CDR2 (germline): LNHDA, SQIVND (reference sequence). The CDR3 spans 15 residues. Trimming stripped 7 bases from V and 5 bases from J, with 20 bases between. The CDR3 sequence is CASIAYASLSTEAFF. For the CDR3, the DNA is TGTGCCAGTATAGCTTACGCGTCCCTCTCGACTGAAGCTTTCTTT.